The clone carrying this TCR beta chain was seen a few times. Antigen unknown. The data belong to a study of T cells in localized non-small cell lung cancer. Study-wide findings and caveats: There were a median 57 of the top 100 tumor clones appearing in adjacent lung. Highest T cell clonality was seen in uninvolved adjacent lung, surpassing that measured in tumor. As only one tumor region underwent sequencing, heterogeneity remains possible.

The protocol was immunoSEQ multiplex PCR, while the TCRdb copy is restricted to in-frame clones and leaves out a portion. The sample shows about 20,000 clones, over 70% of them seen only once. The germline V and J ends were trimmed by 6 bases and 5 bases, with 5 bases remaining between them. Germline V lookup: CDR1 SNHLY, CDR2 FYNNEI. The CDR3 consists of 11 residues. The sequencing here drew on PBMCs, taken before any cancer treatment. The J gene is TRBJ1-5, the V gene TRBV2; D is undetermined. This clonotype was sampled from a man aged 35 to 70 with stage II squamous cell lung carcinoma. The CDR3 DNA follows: TGTGCCAGCAGCGTAGATCAGCCCCAGCATTTT. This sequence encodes CASSVDQPQHF.